The sequence of this T cell receptor (beta chain) was determined in a study of Graves' ophthalmopathy and Graves' hyperthyroidism (dated by TCRdb to the late 2010s). Notes on the research overall: Peripheral blood samples were taken at the time of initial diagnosis, before any treatment was given. The study used TCR beta repertoire signatures to distinguish Graves' ophthalmopathy from Graves' hyperthyroidism and to predict progression to ophthalmopathy. In total, 135 blood samples were TCR-sequenced: 40 to 45 ophthalmopathy, over 70 hyperthyroidism and approximately 17 hyperthyroidism-to-ophthalmopathy patients. To explore V-J signatures distinguishing ophthalmopathy from hyperthyroidism, a discovery set of some 100 patients (about 41 ophthalmopathy, over 55 stable hyperthyroidism) was enrolled. The independent validation cohort included 20 or so hyperthyroidism patients plus 17 patients who later progressed from hyperthyroidism to ophthalmopathy. In more than five hyperthyroidism patients, T-cell repertoires of thyroid tissue and blood were compared. Once sampling was done, hyperthyroidism patients were given methimazole at a starting dose of 30 mg daily, while ophthalmopathy patients were given high-dose intravenous methylprednisolone. The 90 or so discovery patients were randomly split 7:3 into training and test sets. Findings and caveats that apply to the study as a whole: The 13-signature model separated ophthalmopathy from stable hyperthyroidism with over 85% sensitivity and approximately 83% specificity in cross-validation, and 80%/75% in the test set. In validation, the model predicted ophthalmopathy progression with more than 70% sensitivity and roughly 78% specificity; 12 predicted patients were CT-confirmed with GO in a median of about 6.1 months. Sample size was not predetermined statistically, and investigators were not blinded to group allocation. Most expanded thyroid clonotypes with a frequency above 0.001 also appeared in blood, which suggests that blood repertoires may reflect the immune response in the thyroid.

A patient counted as having stable hyperthyroidism if there was no progression to ophthalmopathy within 18 months of follow-up. Hyperthyroidism patients were newly diagnosed, were aged 18 to 65 years, and had a disease duration under 2 months. Patients with other autoimmune diseases, uncontrolled infections, pregnancy or lactation were excluded from the study. Clinical symptoms, serum thyroxine, TRAb, thyroid ultrasound and orbital computed tomography formed the basis of the diagnosis. PBMCs were isolated from 10 ml of fresh peripheral blood by Ficoll-Paque density gradient centrifugation. Total RNA was extracted using Trizol reagent, and RNA quality was checked on an Agilent 2100 Bioanalyzer. This clonotype was observed many times. The target of this receptor is not known. No much larger clonotype is one base removed from it; base qualities were not supplied. From its cysteine to its phenylalanine, the CDR3 spans 14 amino acids. Only CDR3 DNA is held: 42 bases, read in frame from base 1. CDR1 and CDR2 (LGHDT, YNNKEL) derive from the germline V gene (reference sequence). Relative to germline, V is missing 4 bases and J is missing 5 bases, with 4 bases of the junction outside any gene match.

For repertoire sequencing, TCR beta CDR3 regions were amplified from RNA transcripts. The first round was an RT-PCR using HTBI primers with the Qiagen OneStep RT-PCR kit, and this first round was followed by a second-round multiplex PCR, then size selection and purification. Sequencing of the libraries was carried out on an Illumina HiSeq2000 in paired-end mode with 100 bp reads. In the original analysis: SOAPnuke was used to process the reads, removing any read that contained adapters or uncalled bases, had a mean Phred below 15, or lacked an exact match to the constant primer or identifier. High-quality paired reads were merged with COPE v1.2.5. Each unique nucleotide sequence was defined as a clonotype, and clonotypes were aligned to IMGT TRB V, D and J references with MiTCR v1.1. Analysis was restricted to V-J combinations with a frequency above 0.0001, which covered roughly 99% of repertoires. For each V-J combination, a TCR clonal expansion and chaos score was defined as F50 clonal expansion divided by the chaos observed in the TCRdist matrix. Welch's t-statistics and random forest were used to reduce features to about 14 V-J combinations, which were fed into a naive Bayes classifier. The Morisita-Horn index was used to measure how similar the thyroid and blood repertoires were. The public reads were run again by TCRdb, first through fastp at Q25 and then through MiXCR, and only productive beta chains were kept. Each entry is one CDR3 protein sequence, shown with its most common DNA and genes. The V and J calls were not made by the authors but by TCRdb's processing. The sample table lists over 500,000 distinct CDR3 sequences, approximately 21% of them with a count of one. Around 7% of the sample is held by the ten biggest clonotypes.

Sequenced: peripheral blood. Recombination joined TRBV3-1 with TRBJ1-2; 10 middle bases align to TRBD1. This clonotype was obtained from a young woman with stable Graves' hyperthyroidism. Some clones in this sample may be carry-over from other donors' samples. Donor details come from another sample of the same person, matched by shared clones. CDR3 sequence: CASSLPGQGYGYTF. The DNA is TGTGCCAGCAGCCTACCGGGACAGGGGTATGGCTACACCTTC.